This T cell receptor (beta chain) was sequenced in a study of T cells in Graves' hyperthyroidism and ophthalmopathy. Regarding the study as a whole: Appearing also in blood were most of the thyroid clonotypes expanded above 0.001.

There are a few counts of this clonotype. Antigen specificity is unknown. A NOSPECS grade of at least 4, a Clinical Activity Score of at least 3 and duration under 3 months were recorded in ophthalmopathy patients. Diagnoses used clinical symptoms, serum thyroxine and TRAb, thyroid ultrasound and orbital computed tomography. Amplified regions were TCR beta CDR3 sequences from RNA transcripts. Researchers ran a first-round RT-PCR on the TCR CDR3 using the HTBI primer set. One entry per CDR3 protein, called by TCRdb with MiXCR from the multiplex PCR reads. The sample contains 250,000 to 350,000 distinct CDR3 sequences, roughly 22% of which appear only once. The ends were cut back, 0 bases at V and 6 bases at J, with 14 bases in the middle. The CDR3 contains 15 residues. Germline assignment: CDR1 MGHRA and CDR2 YSYEKL.

V and J are TRBV4-1 and TRBJ1-2; D is undetermined. Sequencing was done on a sample of blood. The receptor comes from a man under 40 with Graves' ophthalmopathy. The CDR3 is CASSQERSNRNGYTF. DNA of the CDR3: TGCGCCAGCAGCCAAGAACGGTCTAACCGTAATGGCTACACCTTC.